The TCR beta chain described here comes from a study of blood T cell repertoires in COVID-19. The germline V gene encodes CDR1 SNHLY and CDR2 FYNNEI. Trimming at V came to 1 base and at J to 12 bases, leaving 7 bases not matched to a gene. The CDR3 has 15 amino acids. In the study's own analysis: The assay estimated nucleated cells by amplifying reference gene primers. Sequencing used immunoSEQ multiplex PCR; TCRdb keeps in-frame clones, though not all of them. The V and J calls and clone size are taken from that table; D and trimming were inferred from the DNA. Of 40,000 or so clones in the sample, 80% to 90% were seen once.

The source is a human donor in a cohort sampled during active COVID-19. The chain couples TRBV2 to TRBJ2-1; 12 bases map to TRBD2. The sample taken for sequencing was peripheral blood. The chain's CDR3 is CASSEDWTSGAPQFF. CDR3 nucleotides: TGTGCCAGCAGTGAAGATTGGACTAGCGGGGCCCCGCAGTTCTTC.